This TCR beta chain appears in the sequencing data of a study of blood T cell repertoires in COVID-19. From germline, CDR1 is LNHDA and CDR2 SQIVND (reference sequence). V trimming: 4 bases; J trimming: 3 bases; junction bases outside the gene matches: 8. The CDR3 loop spans 16 amino acids. The repertoire was sequenced with immunoSEQ multiplex PCR; TCRdb's copy has only in-frame clones and lacks some. The data hold 150,000 to 200,000 clones, with approximately 87% observed a single time. The sample comprised peripheral blood. This TCR was recovered from a woman aged 70-85 years with COVID-19, enrolled during active disease. The chain is built from TRBV19 and TRBJ2-5; TRBD1 agrees at 10 bases. The CDR3 DNA sequence: TGTGCCAGTAGTAGAGGGACAGGGACAGGGGAAGAGACCCAGTACTTC. Translated, it gives CASSRGTGTGEETQYF.